A selection of T cell receptor beta chains follows, all from one sample in a study of blood T cell repertoires in COVID-19. The protocol was immunoSEQ multiplex PCR, while the TCRdb copy is restricted to in-frame clones and leaves out a portion. The table includes over 150,000 clones, 75% to 90% detected once. The sequenced sample was PBMCs or T cells enriched from blood (not recorded which). These receptors were taken from a man aged 35 to 55 who had recovered from COVID-19. Both conserved end residues are part of each CDR3. The order of the fields is clone size, D gene, V gene, J gene, CDR3 protein, CDR3 DNA. The D gene is left open where the match is weak. Rows may omit the clone size; those that give it use once, few, many or a size class.

abundance: NA; d_gene: NA; v_gene: TRBV30; j_gene: TRBJ2-7; CDR3aa: CAWSVKGQRYEQYF; CDR3nt: TGTGCCTGGAGTGTGAAGGGACAAAGGTACGAGCAGTACTTC
abundance: NA; d_gene: NA; v_gene: TRBV6-5; j_gene: TRBJ1-2; CDR3aa: CASRGEDGYTF; CDR3nt: TGTGCCAGCAGGGGTGAGGATGGCTACACCTTC
abundance: NA; d_gene: NA; v_gene: TRBV24-1; j_gene: TRBJ1-5; CDR3aa: CATSVAGPNQPQHF; CDR3nt: TGTGCCACCAGTGTAGCGGGACCCAATCAGCCCCAGCATTTT
abundance: NA; d_gene: NA; v_gene: TRBV28; j_gene: TRBJ1-4; CDR3aa: CASSQSRSLLFF; CDR3nt: TGTGCCAGCAGCCAAAGCCGGTCTTTACTGTTTTTT
abundance: NA; d_gene: NA; v_gene: TRBV5-8; j_gene: TRBJ1-2; CDR3aa: CASSLGQGRDYGYTF; CDR3nt: TGTGCCAGCAGCTTGGGTCAGGGAAGGGACTATGGCTACACCTTC
abundance: once; d_gene: NA; v_gene: TRBV3-1/TRBV3-2; j_gene: TRBJ2-2; CDR3aa: CASSLRLGVDGELFF; CDR3nt: TGTGCCAGCAGCCTTCGACTCGGGGTTGACGGGGAGCTGTTTTTT
abundance: NA; d_gene: NA; v_gene: TRBV6-5; j_gene: TRBJ1-5; CDR3aa: CASKRAGEGNQPQHF; CDR3nt: TGTGCCAGCAAGAGGGCTGGGGAGGGCAATCAGCCCCAGCATTTT
abundance: NA; d_gene: NA; v_gene: TRBV6-2/TRBV6-3; j_gene: TRBJ1-2; CDR3aa: CASSYSVRQRGYTF; CDR3nt: TGTGCCAGCAGTTACTCCGTTCGCCAACGGGGCTACACCTTC
abundance: NA; d_gene: NA; v_gene: TRBV6-2/TRBV6-3; j_gene: TRBJ2-5; CDR3aa: CASSYEIGETQYF; CDR3nt: TGTGCCAGCAGTTACGAGATCGGGGAGACCCAGTACTTC
abundance: NA; d_gene: TRBD2; v_gene: TRBV10-3; j_gene: TRBJ2-2; CDR3aa: CAITAGYTGELFF; CDR3nt: TGTGCCATCACAGCGGGATACACCGGGGAGCTGTTTTTT
abundance: NA; d_gene: NA; v_gene: TRBV3-1/TRBV3-2; j_gene: TRBJ1-2; CDR3aa: CASSPPVRGFGNGYTF; CDR3nt: TGTGCCAGCAGCCCACCCGTGAGGGGGTTCGGAAATGGCTACACCTTC
abundance: NA; d_gene: TRBD1; v_gene: TRBV6-5; j_gene: TRBJ1-5; CDR3aa: CASKVPGGNQPQHF; CDR3nt: TGTGCCAGCAAAGTTCCAGGGGGAAATCAGCCCCAGCATTTT
abundance: NA; d_gene: NA; v_gene: TRBV5-1; j_gene: TRBJ2-1; CDR3aa: CASSLKRPQPYNEQFF; CDR3nt: TGCGCCAGCAGCTTGAAGAGGCCCCAACCCTACAATGAGCAGTTCTTC
abundance: NA; d_gene: TRBD1; v_gene: TRBV25-1; j_gene: TRBJ1-5; CDR3aa: CASSGQGASNQPQHF; CDR3nt: TGTGCCAGCAGTGGACAGGGGGCGAGCAATCAGCCCCAGCATTTT
abundance: NA; d_gene: NA; v_gene: TRBV7-6; j_gene: TRBJ1-5; CDR3aa: CASSSWGRNQPQHF; CDR3nt: TGTGCCAGCAGTTCCTGGGGCCGCAATCAGCCCCAGCATTTT
abundance: NA; d_gene: NA; v_gene: TRBV10-3; j_gene: TRBJ1-1; CDR3aa: CAIRRRTDYTEAFF; CDR3nt: TGTGCCATCAGGAGGAGGACAGATTACACTGAAGCTTTCTTT
abundance: NA; d_gene: TRBD1; v_gene: TRBV5-6; j_gene: TRBJ2-3; CDR3aa: CASSLVGTGSTDTQYF; CDR3nt: TGTGCCAGCAGCTTGGTCGGGACAGGGAGCACAGATACGCAGTATTTT
abundance: NA; d_gene: TRBD1; v_gene: TRBV30; j_gene: TRBJ2-7; CDR3aa: CAWSAGTGGTSYEQYF; CDR3nt: TGTGCCTGGAGTGCCGGGACAGGGGGAACCTCCTACGAGCAGTACTTC
abundance: NA; d_gene: TRBD1; v_gene: TRBV19; j_gene: TRBJ1-2; CDR3aa: CASSTRTGGDGYTF; CDR3nt: TGTGCCAGTAGTACCCGGACAGGGGGCGATGGCTACACCTTC
abundance: NA; d_gene: NA; v_gene: TRBV24-1; j_gene: TRBJ2-2; CDR3aa: CATSDSGTFNTGELFF; CDR3nt: TGTGCCACCAGTGACTCCGGGACATTTAACACCGGGGAGCTGTTTTTT
abundance: NA; d_gene: TRBD1; v_gene: TRBV4-1; j_gene: TRBJ1-2; CDR3aa: CASSPRTGGLNYGYTF; CDR3nt: TGCGCCAGCAGCCCGCGGACAGGGGGCCTAAACTATGGCTACACCTTC
abundance: NA; d_gene: NA; v_gene: TRBV7-3; j_gene: TRBJ2-1; CDR3aa: CASSPGEGYNEQFF; CDR3nt: TGTGCCAGCAGCCCCGGAGAGGGCTACAATGAGCAGTTCTTC
abundance: NA; d_gene: NA; v_gene: TRBV12-3/TRBV12-4; j_gene: TRBJ2-5; CDR3aa: CASSQGGETQYF; CDR3nt: TGTGCCAGCAGTCAAGGAGGGGAGACCCAGTACTTC
abundance: once; d_gene: NA; v_gene: TRBV28; j_gene: TRBJ1-5; CDR3aa: CASSNVGQSNQPQHF; CDR3nt: TGTGCCAGCAGCAACGTGGGACAAAGCAATCAGCCCCAGCATTTT
abundance: NA; d_gene: TRBD1; v_gene: TRBV19; j_gene: TRBJ1-2; CDR3aa: CASSTQGAVTNGYTF; CDR3nt: TGTGCCAGTAGTACCCAGGGGGCGGTTACAAATGGCTACACCTTC
abundance: NA; d_gene: NA; v_gene: TRBV6-5; j_gene: TRBJ2-2; CDR3aa: CASSYDSIGELFF; CDR3nt: TGTGCCAGCAGTTACGACTCTATCGGGGAGCTGTTTTTT
abundance: NA; d_gene: TRBD1; v_gene: TRBV4-1; j_gene: TRBJ1-5; CDR3aa: CASSQDFMGGTGDQPQHF; CDR3nt: TGCGCCAGCAGCCAAGATTTCATGGGTGGGACAGGGGATCAGCCCCAGCATTTT
abundance: NA; d_gene: TRBD2; v_gene: TRBV11-2; j_gene: TRBJ2-3; CDR3aa: CASSLDGGGGADTQYF; CDR3nt: TGTGCCAGCAGCTTAGATGGCGGGGGGGGTGCAGATACGCAGTATTTT
abundance: NA; d_gene: TRBD1; v_gene: TRBV9; j_gene: TRBJ1-6; CDR3aa: CASNPDRGTSPLHF; CDR3nt: TGTGCCAGCAACCCGGACAGGGGAACTTCACCCCTCCACTTT
abundance: NA; d_gene: NA; v_gene: TRBV19; j_gene: TRBJ2-7; CDR3aa: CASSRTPSGEQYF; CDR3nt: TGTGCCAGTAGTAGAACCCCCTCGGGGGAGCAGTACTTC
abundance: NA; d_gene: TRBD1; v_gene: TRBV7-2; j_gene: TRBJ2-7; CDR3aa: CASSQEGQGPSYEQYF; CDR3nt: TGTGCCAGCAGTCAGGAGGGACAGGGTCCCTCCTACGAGCAGTACTTC
abundance: NA; d_gene: NA; v_gene: TRBV5-4; j_gene: TRBJ1-1; CDR3aa: CASSLFGGGRNTEAFF; CDR3nt: TGTGCCAGCAGCTTGTTTGGGGGGGGGAGGAACACTGAAGCTTTCTTT
abundance: once; d_gene: TRBD1; v_gene: TRBV6-5; j_gene: TRBJ2-4; CDR3aa: CASSYSIGTGGVQYF; CDR3nt: TGTGCCAGCAGTTACTCGATCGGGACAGGCGGAGTTCAGTACTTC
abundance: NA; d_gene: TRBD1; v_gene: TRBV29-1; j_gene: TRBJ1-2; CDR3aa: CSVLDPGQATYGYTF; CDR3nt: TGCAGCGTCTTGGATCCGGGACAGGCGACGTATGGCTACACCTTC
abundance: NA; d_gene: NA; v_gene: TRBV19; j_gene: TRBJ1-4; CDR3aa: CASSIAGVWEKLFF; CDR3nt: TGTGCCAGTAGTATTGCAGGGGTTTGGGAAAAACTGTTTTTT
abundance: few; d_gene: NA; v_gene: TRBV27; j_gene: TRBJ1-5; CDR3aa: CASSFGVFQPQHF; CDR3nt: TGTGCCAGCAGTTTCGGGGTATTCCAGCCCCAGCATTTT
abundance: NA; d_gene: TRBD1; v_gene: TRBV19; j_gene: TRBJ2-3; CDR3aa: CASSSRQGSADTQYF; CDR3nt: TGTGCCAGTAGTTCCCGACAGGGATCAGCGGATACGCAGTATTTT
abundance: NA; d_gene: TRBD1; v_gene: TRBV27; j_gene: TRBJ1-4; CDR3aa: CASSLSGQGVGEKLFF; CDR3nt: TGTGCCAGCAGTTTATCGGGACAGGGAGTCGGTGAAAAACTGTTTTTT
abundance: NA; d_gene: NA; v_gene: TRBV12-5; j_gene: TRBJ1-4; CDR3aa: CASGLGRTDEKLFF; CDR3nt: TGTGCTAGTGGTTTGGGGAGGACTGATGAAAAACTGTTTTTT
abundance: NA; d_gene: TRBD1; v_gene: TRBV5-1; j_gene: TRBJ2-3; CDR3aa: CASSSVTGGADTQYF; CDR3nt: TGCGCCAGCAGCTCCGTGACAGGGGGCGCAGATACGCAGTATTTT
abundance: NA; d_gene: TRBD1; v_gene: TRBV5-4; j_gene: TRBJ2-3; CDR3aa: CASSPRQGRTDTQYF; CDR3nt: TGTGCCAGCAGCCCTCGACAGGGGCGCACAGATACGCAGTATTTT
abundance: NA; d_gene: TRBD1; v_gene: TRBV7-2; j_gene: TRBJ2-5; CDR3aa: CASSLVGTDQETQYF; CDR3nt: TGTGCCAGCAGCTTAGTAGGGACAGACCAAGAGACCCAGTACTTC
abundance: NA; d_gene: TRBD1; v_gene: TRBV6-6; j_gene: TRBJ2-5; CDR3aa: CASSPVWGQGAKSETQYF; CDR3nt: TGTGCCAGCAGTCCGGTATGGGGACAGGGGGCGAAATCAGAGACCCAGTACTTC
abundance: NA; d_gene: TRBD1; v_gene: TRBV5-1; j_gene: TRBJ2-7; CDR3aa: CASSYTGTGADEQYF; CDR3nt: TGCGCCAGCAGCTATACCGGGACAGGGGCGGACGAGCAGTACTTC
abundance: NA; d_gene: TRBD1; v_gene: TRBV9; j_gene: TRBJ1-3; CDR3aa: CASSTGGTGNTIYF; CDR3nt: TGTGCCAGCAGCACAGGGGGTACGGGAAACACCATATATTTT
abundance: NA; d_gene: TRBD1; v_gene: TRBV3-1/TRBV3-2; j_gene: TRBJ1-3; CDR3aa: CASSQVTGQYTIYF; CDR3nt: TGTGCCAGCAGCCAAGTGACAGGGCAATACACCATATATTTT
abundance: NA; d_gene: NA; v_gene: TRBV30; j_gene: TRBJ1-1; CDR3aa: CAWSQGLSTEAFF; CDR3nt: TGTGCCTGGAGTCAGGGCCTAAGCACTGAAGCTTTCTTT
abundance: NA; d_gene: TRBD2; v_gene: TRBV28; j_gene: TRBJ2-1; CDR3aa: CASSGPRTSGRSYNEQFF; CDR3nt: TGTGCCAGCAGTGGTCCAAGGACTAGCGGGAGATCCTACAATGAGCAGTTCTTC
abundance: NA; d_gene: NA; v_gene: TRBV29-1; j_gene: TRBJ1-2; CDR3aa: CSVGGEQGNYGYTF; CDR3nt: TGCAGCGTGGGGGGGGAGCAGGGAAACTATGGCTACACCTTC
abundance: NA; d_gene: NA; v_gene: TRBV5-1; j_gene: TRBJ2-1; CDR3aa: CASSLPGIKYNEQFF; CDR3nt: TGCGCCAGCAGCTTACCGGGGATTAAATACAATGAGCAGTTCTTC
abundance: once; d_gene: TRBD1; v_gene: TRBV11-3; j_gene: TRBJ1-2; CDR3aa: CASSPTGGNYGYTF; CDR3nt: TGTGCCAGCAGCCCGACAGGGGGAAACTATGGCTACACCTTC
abundance: NA; d_gene: NA; v_gene: TRBV4-1; j_gene: TRBJ1-2; CDR3aa: CASSQPRRGSWYGYTF; CDR3nt: TGCGCCAGCAGCCAGCCCCGGAGAGGATCGTGGTATGGCTACACCTTC
abundance: NA; d_gene: NA; v_gene: TRBV10-3; j_gene: TRBJ1-4; CDR3aa: CAISEAGSNEKLFF; CDR3nt: TGTGCCATCAGTGAGGCGGGTTCTAATGAAAAACTGTTTTTT
abundance: NA; d_gene: NA; v_gene: TRBV10-3; j_gene: TRBJ1-5; CDR3aa: CAISEAGMGDNQPQHF; CDR3nt: TGTGCCATCAGTGAGGCGGGAATGGGAGACAATCAGCCCCAGCATTTT